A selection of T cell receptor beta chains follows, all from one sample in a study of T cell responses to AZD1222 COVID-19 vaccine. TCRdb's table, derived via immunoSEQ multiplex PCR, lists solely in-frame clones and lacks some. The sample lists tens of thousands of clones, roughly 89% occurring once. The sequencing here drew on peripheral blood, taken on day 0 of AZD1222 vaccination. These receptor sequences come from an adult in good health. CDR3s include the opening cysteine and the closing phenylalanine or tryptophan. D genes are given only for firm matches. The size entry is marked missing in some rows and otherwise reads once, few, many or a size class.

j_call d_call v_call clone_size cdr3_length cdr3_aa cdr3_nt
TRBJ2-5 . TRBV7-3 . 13 CASSLIWGETQYF TGTGCCAGCAGCTTAATCTGGGGTGAGACCCAGTACTTC
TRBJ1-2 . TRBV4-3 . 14 CASSRGRADYGYTF TGCGCCAGCAGCCGAGGGAGGGCAGACTATGGCTACACCTTC
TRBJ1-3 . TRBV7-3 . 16 CASSLRGPGFGNTIYF TGTGCCAGCAGCTTAAGAGGACCAGGGTTTGGAAACACCATATATTTT
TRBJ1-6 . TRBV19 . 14 CASSITSYNSPLHF TGTGCCAGTAGTATAACTTCCTATAATTCACCCCTCCACTTT
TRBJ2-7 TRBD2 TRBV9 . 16 CASSPNSGRVTYEQYF TGTGCCAGCAGCCCCAATAGCGGGAGGGTTACCTACGAGCAGTACTTC
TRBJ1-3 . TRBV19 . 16 CASISGPTTWGNTIYF TGTGCCAGTATCTCAGGACCCACGACGTGGGGAAACACCATATATTTT
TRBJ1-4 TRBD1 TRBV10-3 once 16 CAISESGQGVGEKLFF TGTGCCATCAGTGAAAGCGGACAGGGGGTGGGTGAAAAACTGTTTTTT
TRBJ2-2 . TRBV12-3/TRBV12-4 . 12 CASSFHTGELFF TGTGCCAGCAGTTTTCACACCGGGGAGCTGTTTTTT
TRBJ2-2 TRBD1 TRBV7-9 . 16 CASSADTLDRSGELFF TGTGCCAGCAGCGCCGATACCTTGGACAGGTCCGGGGAGCTGTTTTTT
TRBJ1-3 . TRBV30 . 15 CAWTRTVLSGNTIYF TGTGCCTGGACCCGGACAGTCCTCTCTGGAAACACCATATATTTT
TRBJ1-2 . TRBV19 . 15 CASSIKAGHASGYTF TGTGCCAGTAGTATAAAGGCGGGACATGCCTCGGGCTACACCTTC
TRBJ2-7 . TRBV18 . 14 CASSPGGTSYEQYF TGTGCCAGCTCACCTGGGGGGACATCCTACGAGCAGTACTTC
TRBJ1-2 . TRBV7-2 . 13 CASSTGLAYGYTF TGTGCCAGCAGCACAGGGTTGGCCTATGGCTACACCTTC
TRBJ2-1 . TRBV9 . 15 CASSVGAGRVNEQFF TGTGCCAGCAGCGTAGGAGCAGGGCGGGTCAATGAGCAGTTCTTC
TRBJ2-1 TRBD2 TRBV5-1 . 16 CASSLMGTSGTNEQFF TGCGCCAGCAGCTTGATGGGGACTAGCGGGACCAATGAGCAGTTCTTC
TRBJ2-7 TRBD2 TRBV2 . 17 CASTGTSGSASSYEQYF TGTGCCAGCACCGGGACTAGCGGGAGTGCGAGCTCCTACGAGCAGTACTTC
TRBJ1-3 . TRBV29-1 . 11 CSVRSGNTIYF TGCAGCGTTCGCTCTGGAAACACCATATATTTT
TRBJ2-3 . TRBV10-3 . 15 CAGSTGSEVTDTQYF TGTGCCGGAAGTACAGGGTCTGAGGTAACAGATACGCAGTATTTT
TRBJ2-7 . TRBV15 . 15 CATSRDLDSSYEQYF TGTGCCACCAGCAGAGATCTTGACAGCTCCTACGAGCAGTACTTC
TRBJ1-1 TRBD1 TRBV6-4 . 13 CASRGQKNTEAFF TGTGCCAGCAGGGGACAGAAGAACACTGAAGCTTTCTTT
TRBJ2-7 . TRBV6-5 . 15 CASSYEPNTYYEQYF TGTGCCAGCAGTTATGAGCCTAATACGTACTACGAGCAGTACTTC
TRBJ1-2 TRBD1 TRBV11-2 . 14 CASSPARGGYGYTF TGTGCCAGCAGCCCCGCCAGGGGGGGCTATGGCTACACCTTC
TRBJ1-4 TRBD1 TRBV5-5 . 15 CASSLGQGGFEKLFF TGTGCCAGCAGCTTAGGACAGGGAGGATTTGAAAAACTGTTTTTT
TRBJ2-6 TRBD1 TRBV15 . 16 CATGRKQGSGANVLTF TGTGCCACCGGGCGGAAACAGGGGAGTGGGGCCAACGTCCTGACTTTC
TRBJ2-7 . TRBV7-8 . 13 CASSLKGSPAIAF TGTGCCAGCAGCTTAAAGGGGTCACCCGCTATCGCCTTC
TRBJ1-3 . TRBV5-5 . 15 CASSLILGSGNTIYF TGTGCCAGCAGCTTGATCCTAGGTTCCGGAAACACCATATATTTT
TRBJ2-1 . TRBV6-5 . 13 CASSHRGGSEQFF TGTGCCAGCAGCCACCGGGGTGGTAGCGAGCAGTTCTTC
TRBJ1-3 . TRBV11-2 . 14 CASSFTGSGNTIYF TGTGCCAGCAGTTTCACAGGGTCTGGAAACACCATATATTTT
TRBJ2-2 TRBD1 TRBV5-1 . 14 CASSGTGNTGELFF TGCGCCAGCAGCGGGACAGGGAACACCGGGGAGCTGTTTTTT
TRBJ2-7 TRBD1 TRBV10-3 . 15 CAISESGQGSSEQYF TGTGCCATCAGTGAGTCTGGACAGGGGTCGAGTGAGCAGTACTTC
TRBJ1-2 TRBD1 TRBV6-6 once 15 CASSTGAGGVYGYTF TGTGCCAGCAGTACGGGGGCAGGGGGCGTATATGGCTACACCTTC
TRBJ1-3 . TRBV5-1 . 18 CASIPGGPLGPSGNTIYF TGCGCCAGCATCCCTGGGGGCCCTCTGGGGCCTTCTGGAAACACCATATATTTT
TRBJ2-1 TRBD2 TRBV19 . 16 CASSHFLAGDDNEQFF TGTGCCAGTAGTCACTTCCTAGCGGGAGACGACAATGAGCAGTTCTTC
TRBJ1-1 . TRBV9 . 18 CASSVEAGDRRGGTEAFF TGTGCCAGCAGCGTAGAGGCAGGAGACAGACGAGGGGGAACTGAAGCTTTCTTT
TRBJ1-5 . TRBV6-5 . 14 CASRKVGGNQPQHF TGTGCCAGCAGGAAGGTGGGGGGAAATCAGCCCCAGCATTTT
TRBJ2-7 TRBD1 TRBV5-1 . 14 CASSFRDRGEEQYF TGCGCCAGCAGCTTCCGGGACAGGGGGGAAGAGCAGTACTTC
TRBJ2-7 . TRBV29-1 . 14 CSGLLHRVVHEQYF TGCAGCGGACTTTTACACAGGGTGGTCCACGAGCAGTACTTC